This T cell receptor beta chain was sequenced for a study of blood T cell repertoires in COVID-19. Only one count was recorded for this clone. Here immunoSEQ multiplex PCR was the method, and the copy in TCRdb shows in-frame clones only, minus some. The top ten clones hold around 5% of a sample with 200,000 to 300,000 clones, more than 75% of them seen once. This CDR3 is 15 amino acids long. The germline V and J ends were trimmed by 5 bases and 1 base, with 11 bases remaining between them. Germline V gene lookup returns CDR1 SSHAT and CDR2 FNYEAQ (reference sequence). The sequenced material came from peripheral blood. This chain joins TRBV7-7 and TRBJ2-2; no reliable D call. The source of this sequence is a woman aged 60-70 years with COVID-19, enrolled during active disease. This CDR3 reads CASSAVIGNTGELFF. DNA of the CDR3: TGTGCCAGCAGCGCCGTTATCGGGAACACCGGGGAGCTGTTTTTT.